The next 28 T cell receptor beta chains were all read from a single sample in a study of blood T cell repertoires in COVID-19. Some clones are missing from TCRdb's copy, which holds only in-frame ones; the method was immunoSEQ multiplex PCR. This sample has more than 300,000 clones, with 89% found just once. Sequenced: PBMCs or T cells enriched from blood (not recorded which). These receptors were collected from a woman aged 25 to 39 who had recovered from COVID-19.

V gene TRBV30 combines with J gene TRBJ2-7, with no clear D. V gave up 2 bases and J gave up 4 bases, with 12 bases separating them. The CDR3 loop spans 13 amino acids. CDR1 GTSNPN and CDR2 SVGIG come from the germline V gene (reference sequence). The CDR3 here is CAWSRQVPYEQYF. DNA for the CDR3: TGTGCCTGGAGTCGCCAGGTCCCTTACGAGCAGTACTTC.

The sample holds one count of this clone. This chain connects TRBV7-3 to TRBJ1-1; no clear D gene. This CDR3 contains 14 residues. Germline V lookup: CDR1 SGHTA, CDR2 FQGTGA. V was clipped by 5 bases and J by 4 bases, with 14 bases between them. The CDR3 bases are TGTGCCAGCAGCCTTCTCCCGGGGAGCACTGAAGCTTTCTTT. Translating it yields CASSLLPGSTEAFF.

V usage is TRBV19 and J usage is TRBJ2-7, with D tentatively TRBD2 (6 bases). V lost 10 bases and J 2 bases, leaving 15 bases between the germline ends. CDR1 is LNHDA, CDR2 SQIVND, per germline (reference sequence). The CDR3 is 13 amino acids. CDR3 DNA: TGTGCCACCTCTTGGGGAGGAGCCTACGAGCAGTACTTC. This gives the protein CATSWGGAYEQYF.

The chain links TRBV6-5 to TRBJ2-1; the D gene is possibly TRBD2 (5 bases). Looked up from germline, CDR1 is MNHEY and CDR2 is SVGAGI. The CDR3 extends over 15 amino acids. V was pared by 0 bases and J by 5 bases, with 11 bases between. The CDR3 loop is CASSYSLEVNNEQFF. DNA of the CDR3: TGTGCCAGCAGTTACTCGCTGGAGGTAAACAATGAGCAGTTCTTC.

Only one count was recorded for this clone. In nucleotides, the CDR3 is TGTGCCAGCAGCCAACAAGGGGACTCTGAAGCTTTCTTT. It specifies CASSQQGDSEAFF. V gene TRBV14 combines with J gene TRBJ1-1; possible D gene TRBD1, 5 bases. Germline loops: CDR1 SGHDN, CDR2 FVKESK. The CDR3 has 13 residues. The ends were cut back, 2 bases at V and 6 bases at J, with 10 bases in the middle.

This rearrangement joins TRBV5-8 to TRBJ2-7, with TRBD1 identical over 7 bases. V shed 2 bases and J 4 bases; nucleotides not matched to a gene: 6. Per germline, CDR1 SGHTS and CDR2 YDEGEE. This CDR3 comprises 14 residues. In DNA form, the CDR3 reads TGTGCCAGCAGCTTATTCTCAGGGGGATACGAGCAGTACTTC. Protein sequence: CASSLFSGGYEQYF.

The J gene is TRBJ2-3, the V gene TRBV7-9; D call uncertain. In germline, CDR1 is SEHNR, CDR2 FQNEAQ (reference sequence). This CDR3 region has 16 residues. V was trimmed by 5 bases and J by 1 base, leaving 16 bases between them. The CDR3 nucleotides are TGTGCCAGCAGCCCCCGACCTCTAGGTCGCACAGATACGCAGTATTTT. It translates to CASSPRPLGRTDTQYF.

The CDR3 nucleotides are TGTGCCAGCAGGAAGTCTCCGCGGGGTGAAAAACTGTTTTTT. It encodes CASRKSPRGEKLFF. The chain carries TRBV7-9 and TRBJ1-4; D remains ambiguous. The CDR3 sequence is 14 residues long. CDR1 and CDR2 from the germline V gene are SEHNR and FQNEAQ (reference sequence). Trimming cost V 6 bases and J 7 bases, with 15 bases left between them.

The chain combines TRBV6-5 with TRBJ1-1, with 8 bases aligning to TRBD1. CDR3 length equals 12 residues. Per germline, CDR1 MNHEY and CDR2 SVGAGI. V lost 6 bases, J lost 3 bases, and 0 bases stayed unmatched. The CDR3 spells CASRTGDTEAFF. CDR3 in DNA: TGTGCCAGCAGGACAGGGGACACTGAAGCTTTCTTT.

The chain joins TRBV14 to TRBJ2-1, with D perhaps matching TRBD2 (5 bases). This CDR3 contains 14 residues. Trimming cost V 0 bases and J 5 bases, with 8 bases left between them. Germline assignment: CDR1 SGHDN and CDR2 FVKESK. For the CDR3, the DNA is TGTGCCAGCAGCCAAGAACGGGGAAACAATGAGCAGTTCTTC. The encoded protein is CASSQERGNNEQFF.

The CDR3 DNA reads TGTGCCTGGACCCATACCGGGACAAGAGCTTTCTTT. Protein: CAWTHTGTRAFF. The rearrangement joins TRBV30 to TRBJ1-1; the D gene is possibly TRBD1 (6 bases). The germline CDR1 and CDR2 sequences are GTSNPN and SVGIG (reference sequence). The CDR3 is made up of 12 amino acids. The V gene lost 4 bases and the J gene lost 10 bases, with 16 bases spanning the gap.

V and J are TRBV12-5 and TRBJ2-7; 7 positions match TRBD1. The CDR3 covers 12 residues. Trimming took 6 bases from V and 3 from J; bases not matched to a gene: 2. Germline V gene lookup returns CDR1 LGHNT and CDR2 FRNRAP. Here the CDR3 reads CASGPGGYEQYF. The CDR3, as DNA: TGTGCTAGTGGCCCAGGGGGCTACGAGCAGTACTTC.

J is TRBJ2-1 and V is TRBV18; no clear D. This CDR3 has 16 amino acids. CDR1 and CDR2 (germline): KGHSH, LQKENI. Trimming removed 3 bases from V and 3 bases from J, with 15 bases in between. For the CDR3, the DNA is TGTGCCAGCTCACCTCCGGCGGCGTTTGACTACAATGAGCAGTTCTTC. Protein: CASSPPAAFDYNEQFF.

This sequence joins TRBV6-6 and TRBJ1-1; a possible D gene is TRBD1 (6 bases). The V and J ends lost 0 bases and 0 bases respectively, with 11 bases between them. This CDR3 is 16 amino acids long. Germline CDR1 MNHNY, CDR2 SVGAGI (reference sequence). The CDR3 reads CASSYSGQLMNTEAFF. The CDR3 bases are TGTGCCAGCAGTTACTCAGGACAGCTAATGAACACTGAAGCTTTCTTT.

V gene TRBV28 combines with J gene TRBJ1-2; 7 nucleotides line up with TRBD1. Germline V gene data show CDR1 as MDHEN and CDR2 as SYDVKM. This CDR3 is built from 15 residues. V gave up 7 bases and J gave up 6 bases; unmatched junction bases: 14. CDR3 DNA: TGTGCCAGCACCCACGGAGCACAGGGGATTGATGGCTACACCTTC. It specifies CASTHGAQGIDGYTF.

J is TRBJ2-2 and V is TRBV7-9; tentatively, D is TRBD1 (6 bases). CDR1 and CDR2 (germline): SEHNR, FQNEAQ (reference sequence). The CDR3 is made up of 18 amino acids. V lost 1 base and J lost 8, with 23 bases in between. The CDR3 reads CASSLVGAERNWAGELFF. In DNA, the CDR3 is TGTGCCAGCAGCTTAGTGGGGGCCGAGCGCAACTGGGCTGGGGAGCTGTTTTTT.

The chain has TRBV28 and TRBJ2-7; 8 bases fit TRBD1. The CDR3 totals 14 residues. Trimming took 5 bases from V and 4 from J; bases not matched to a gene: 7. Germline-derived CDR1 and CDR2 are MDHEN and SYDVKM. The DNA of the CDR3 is TGTGCCAGCAGTGTCCGGGACAGGAGTTACGAGCAGTACTTC. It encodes CASSVRDRSYEQYF.

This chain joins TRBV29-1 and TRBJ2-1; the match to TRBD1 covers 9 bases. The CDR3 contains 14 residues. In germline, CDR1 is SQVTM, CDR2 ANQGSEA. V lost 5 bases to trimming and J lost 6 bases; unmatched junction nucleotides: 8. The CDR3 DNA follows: TGCAGCGTTTCCGGGACAGGGATCTTCAATGAGCAGTTCTTC. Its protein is CSVSGTGIFNEQFF.

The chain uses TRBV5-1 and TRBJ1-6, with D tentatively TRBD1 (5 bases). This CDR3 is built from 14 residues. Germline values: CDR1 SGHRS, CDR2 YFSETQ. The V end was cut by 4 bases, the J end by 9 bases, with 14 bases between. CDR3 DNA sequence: TGCGCCAGCAGCGCCGGGACTCCTAGTTCACCCCTCCACTTT. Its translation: CASSAGTPSSPLHF.

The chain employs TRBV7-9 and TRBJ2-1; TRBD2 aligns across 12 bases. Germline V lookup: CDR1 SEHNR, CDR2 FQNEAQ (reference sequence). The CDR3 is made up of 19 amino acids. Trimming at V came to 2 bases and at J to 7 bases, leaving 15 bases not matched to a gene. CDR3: CASSLPVDPSGREGNEQFF. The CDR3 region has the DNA TGTGCCAGCAGCTTACCAGTAGACCCTAGCGGGAGGGAAGGAAATGAGCAGTTCTTC.

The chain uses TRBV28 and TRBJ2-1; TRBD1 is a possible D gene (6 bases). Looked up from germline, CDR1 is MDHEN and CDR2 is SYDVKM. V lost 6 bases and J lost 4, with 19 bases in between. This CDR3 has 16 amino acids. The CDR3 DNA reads TGTGCCAGCAGAACAAACAGGGAATCCCCTTACAATGAGCAGTTCTTC. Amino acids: CASRTNRESPYNEQFF.

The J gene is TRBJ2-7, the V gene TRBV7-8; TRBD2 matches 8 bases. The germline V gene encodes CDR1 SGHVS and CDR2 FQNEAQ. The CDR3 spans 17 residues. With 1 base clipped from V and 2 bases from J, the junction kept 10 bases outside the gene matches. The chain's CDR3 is CASSLVAGNTLAYEQYF. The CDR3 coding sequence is TGTGCCAGCAGCTTAGTAGCGGGGAACACTCTGGCCTACGAGCAGTACTTC.

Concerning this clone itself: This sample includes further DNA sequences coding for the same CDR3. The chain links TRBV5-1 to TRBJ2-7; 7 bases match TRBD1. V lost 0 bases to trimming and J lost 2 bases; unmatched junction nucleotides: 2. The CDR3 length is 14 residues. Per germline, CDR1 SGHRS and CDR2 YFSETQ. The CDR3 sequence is CASSLGTGAYEQYF. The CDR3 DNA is TGCGCCAGCAGCTTGGGAACAGGGGCCTACGAGCAGTACTTC.

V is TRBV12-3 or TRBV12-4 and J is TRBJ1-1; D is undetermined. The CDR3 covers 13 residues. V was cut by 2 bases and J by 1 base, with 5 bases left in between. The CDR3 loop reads CASSLSWNTEAFF. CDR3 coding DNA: TGTGCCAGCAGTTTATCCTGGAACACTGAAGCTTTCTTT.

The CDR3 DNA reads as TGTGCCAGCAGCCTAAGGACGCCCTCGGGGATATTGGAGCAGTTCTTC. Protein: CASSLRTPSGILEQFF. The V gene is TRBV7-2, the J gene TRBJ2-1; TRBD2 might be the D (5 bases). CDR3 length: 16 amino acids. Trimming pared 5 bases from V and 10 bases from J, leaving 24 bases between. Germline CDR1 is SGHTA and CDR2 is FQGNSA.

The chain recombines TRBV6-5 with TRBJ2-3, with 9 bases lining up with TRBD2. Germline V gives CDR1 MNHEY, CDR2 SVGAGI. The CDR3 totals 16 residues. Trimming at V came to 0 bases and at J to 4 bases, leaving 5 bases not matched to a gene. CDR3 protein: CASSYSRTSAPDTQYF. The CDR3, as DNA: TGTGCCAGCAGTTACTCCCGGACTAGCGCCCCAGATACGCAGTATTTT.

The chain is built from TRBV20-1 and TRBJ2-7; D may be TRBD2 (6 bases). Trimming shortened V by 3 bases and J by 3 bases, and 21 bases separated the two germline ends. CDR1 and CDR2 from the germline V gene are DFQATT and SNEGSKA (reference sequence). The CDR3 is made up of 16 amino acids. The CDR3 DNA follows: TGCAGTGCTAGTGGGGGTCATAGCGGACTCGTCTACGAGCAGTACTTC. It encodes CSASGGHSGLVYEQYF.

CDR3 nucleotide sequence: TGTGCCAGCTCACAGGGGGGCGAGAATCAGCCCCAGCATTTT. Its translation: CASSQGGENQPQHF. This sequence joins TRBV25-1 and TRBJ1-5, with 8 bases fitting TRBD1. This CDR3 has 14 amino acids. The germline V gene encodes CDR1 MGHDK and CDR2 SYGVNS. With 8 bases clipped from V and 4 bases from J, the junction kept 7 bases outside the gene matches.